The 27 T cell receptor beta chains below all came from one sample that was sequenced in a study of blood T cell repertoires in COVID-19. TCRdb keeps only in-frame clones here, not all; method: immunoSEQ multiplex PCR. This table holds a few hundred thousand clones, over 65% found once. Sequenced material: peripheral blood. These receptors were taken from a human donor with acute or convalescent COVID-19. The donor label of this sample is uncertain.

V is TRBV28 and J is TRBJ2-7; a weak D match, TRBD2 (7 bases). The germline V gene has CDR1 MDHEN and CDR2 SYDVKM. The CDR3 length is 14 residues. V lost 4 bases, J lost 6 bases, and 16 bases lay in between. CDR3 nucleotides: TGTGCCAGCAGTTCCCAGAAGGGGGGGCGCGAGCAGTACTTC. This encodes CASSSQKGGREQYF.

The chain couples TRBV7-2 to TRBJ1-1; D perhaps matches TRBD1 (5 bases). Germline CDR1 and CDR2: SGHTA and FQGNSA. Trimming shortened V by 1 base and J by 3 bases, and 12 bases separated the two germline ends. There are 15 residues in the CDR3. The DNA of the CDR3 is TGTGCCAGCAGCTTAGTGAACAGGCGCCACACTGAAGCTTTCTTT. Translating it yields CASSLVNRRHTEAFF.

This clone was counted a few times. CDR3 nucleotide sequence: TGTGCCAGCAGTTTACCTAGTAGCTACGAGCAGTACTTC. Residues: CASSLPSSYEQYF. The V and J genes are TRBV28 and TRBJ2-7; the D is unclear. The CDR3 totals 13 residues. The V end was cut by 2 bases, the J end by 3 bases, with 8 bases between. From germline, CDR1 is MDHEN and CDR2 SYDVKM.

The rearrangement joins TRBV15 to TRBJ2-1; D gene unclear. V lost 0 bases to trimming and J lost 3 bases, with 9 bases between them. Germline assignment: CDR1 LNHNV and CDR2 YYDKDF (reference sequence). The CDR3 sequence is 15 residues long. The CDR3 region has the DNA TGTGCCACCAGCAGAGATCTACAGCTCTACAATGAGCAGTTCTTC. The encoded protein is CATSRDLQLYNEQFF.

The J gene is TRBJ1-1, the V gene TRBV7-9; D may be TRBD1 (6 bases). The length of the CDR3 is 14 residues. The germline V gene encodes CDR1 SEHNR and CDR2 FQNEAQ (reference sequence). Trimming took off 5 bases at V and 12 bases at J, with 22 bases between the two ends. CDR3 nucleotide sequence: TGTGCCAGCAGCCCGACCGCTCAACAGGGACCGTCTTTCTTT. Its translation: CASSPTAQQGPSFF.

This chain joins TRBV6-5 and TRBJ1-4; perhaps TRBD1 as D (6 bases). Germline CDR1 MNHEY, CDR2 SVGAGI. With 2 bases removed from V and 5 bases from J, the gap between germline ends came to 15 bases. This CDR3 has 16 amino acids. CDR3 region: CASSYTPGGRNEKLFF. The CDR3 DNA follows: TGTGCCAGCAGTTACACCCCCGGGGGGCGAAATGAAAAACTGTTTTTT.

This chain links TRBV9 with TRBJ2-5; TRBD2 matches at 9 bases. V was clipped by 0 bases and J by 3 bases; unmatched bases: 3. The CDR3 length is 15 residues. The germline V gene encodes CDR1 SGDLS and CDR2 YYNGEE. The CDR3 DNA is TGTGCCAGCAGCGTAGTGCCTAGCGGGAAAGAGACCCAGTACTTC. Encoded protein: CASSVVPSGKETQYF. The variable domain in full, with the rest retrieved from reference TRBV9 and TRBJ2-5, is DSGVTQTPKHLITATGQRVTLRCSPRSGDLSVYWYQQSLDQGLQFLIQYYNGEERAKGNILERFSAQQFPDLHSELNLSSLELGDSALYFCASSVVPSGKETQYFGPGTRLLVL.

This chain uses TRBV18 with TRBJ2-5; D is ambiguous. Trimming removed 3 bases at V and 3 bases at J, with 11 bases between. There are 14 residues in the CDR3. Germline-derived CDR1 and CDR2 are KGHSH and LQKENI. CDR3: CASSPTITKETQYF. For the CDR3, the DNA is TGTGCCAGCTCACCTACTATAACTAAAGAGACCCAGTACTTC.

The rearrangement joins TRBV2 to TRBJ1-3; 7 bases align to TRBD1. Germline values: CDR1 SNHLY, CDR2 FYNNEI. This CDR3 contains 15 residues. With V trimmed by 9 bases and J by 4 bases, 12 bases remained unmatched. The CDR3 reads CASRTQQGTGNTIYF. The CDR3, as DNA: TGTGCCAGTAGAACTCAACAGGGGACAGGAAACACCATATATTTT.

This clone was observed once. Here the CDR3 DNA reads TGTGCCAGCTCACCTCAGGGGGTTGGTGAAGCTTTCTTT. This encodes CASSPQGVGEAFF. The chain recombines TRBV18 with TRBJ1-1, with 7 bases fitting TRBD1. From germline, CDR1 is KGHSH and CDR2 LQKENI. With V trimmed by 3 bases and J by 7 bases, 5 bases remained unmatched. The CDR3 loop spans 13 amino acids.

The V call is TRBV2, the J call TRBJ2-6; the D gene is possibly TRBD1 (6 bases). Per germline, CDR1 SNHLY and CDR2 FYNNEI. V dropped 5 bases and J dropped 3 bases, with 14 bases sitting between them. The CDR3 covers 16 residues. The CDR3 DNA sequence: TGTGCCAGCAGTCCAACAGGGTTAGATGGGGCCAACGTCCTGACTTTC. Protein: CASSPTGLDGANVLTF.

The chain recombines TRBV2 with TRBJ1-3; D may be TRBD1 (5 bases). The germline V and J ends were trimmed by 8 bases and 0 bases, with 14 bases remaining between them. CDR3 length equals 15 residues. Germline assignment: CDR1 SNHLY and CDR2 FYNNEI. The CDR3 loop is CASRIGRVSGNTIYF. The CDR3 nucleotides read TGTGCCAGCCGCATAGGCAGGGTCTCTGGAAACACCATATATTTT. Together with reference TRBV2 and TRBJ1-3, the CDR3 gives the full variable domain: EPEVTQTPSHQVTQMGQEVILRCVPISNHLYFYWYRQILGQKVEFLVSFYNNEISEKSEIFDDQFSVERPDGSNFTLKIRSTKLEDSAMYFCASRIGRVSGNTIYFGEGSWLTVV.

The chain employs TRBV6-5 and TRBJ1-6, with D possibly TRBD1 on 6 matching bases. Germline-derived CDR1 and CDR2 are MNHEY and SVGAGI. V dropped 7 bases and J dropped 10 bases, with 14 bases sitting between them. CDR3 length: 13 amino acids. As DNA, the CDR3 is TGTGCCAGCAATTGGGGGGGCGGGTCACCCCTCCACTTT. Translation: CASNWGGGSPLHF.

CDR3 amino acids: CASSDRDRGTDTQYF. The CDR3 coding sequence is TGTGCCAGCAGCGACCGGGACAGGGGCACAGATACGCAGTATTTT. The rearrangement links TRBV9 to TRBJ2-3; 9 bases fit TRBD1. Germline V CDR1 and CDR2: SGDLS, YYNGEE. The CDR3 extends over 15 amino acids. V shed 3 bases and J 1 base; nucleotides not matched to a gene: 3.

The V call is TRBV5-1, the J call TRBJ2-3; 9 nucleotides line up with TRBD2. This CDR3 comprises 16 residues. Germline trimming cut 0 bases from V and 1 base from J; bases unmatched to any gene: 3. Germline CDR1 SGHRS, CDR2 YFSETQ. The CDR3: CASSLDLAGRTDTQYF. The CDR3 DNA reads TGCGCCAGCAGCTTGGATCTAGCGGGGCGCACAGATACGCAGTATTTT.

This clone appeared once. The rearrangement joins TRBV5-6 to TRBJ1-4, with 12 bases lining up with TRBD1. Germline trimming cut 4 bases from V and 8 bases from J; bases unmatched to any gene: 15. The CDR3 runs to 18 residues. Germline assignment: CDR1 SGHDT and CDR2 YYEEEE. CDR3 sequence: CASSPEAGQGAWREKLFF. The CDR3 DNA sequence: TGTGCCAGCAGCCCCGAGGCGGGACAGGGGGCTTGGAGGGAAAAACTGTTTTTT. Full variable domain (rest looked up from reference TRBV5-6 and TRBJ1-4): DAGVTQSPTHLIKTRGQQVTLRCSPKSGHDTVSWYQQALGQGPQFIFQYYEEEERQRGNFPDRFSGHQFPNYSSELNVNALLLGDSALYLCASSPEAGQGAWREKLFFGSGTQLSVL.

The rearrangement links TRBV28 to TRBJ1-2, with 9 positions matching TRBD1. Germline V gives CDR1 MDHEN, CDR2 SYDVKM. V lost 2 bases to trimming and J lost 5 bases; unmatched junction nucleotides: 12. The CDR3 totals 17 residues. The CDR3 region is CASSLQQGARPRYGYTF. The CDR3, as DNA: TGTGCCAGCAGTTTACAACAGGGGGCGCGCCCTAGATATGGCTACACCTTC.

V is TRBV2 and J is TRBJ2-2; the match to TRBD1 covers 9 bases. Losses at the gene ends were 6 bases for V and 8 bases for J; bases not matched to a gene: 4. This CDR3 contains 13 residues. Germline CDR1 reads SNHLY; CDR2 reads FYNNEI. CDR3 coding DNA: TGTGCCAGCAGCTACAGGGGGCTGGGGGAGCTGTTTTTT. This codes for CASSYRGLGELFF.

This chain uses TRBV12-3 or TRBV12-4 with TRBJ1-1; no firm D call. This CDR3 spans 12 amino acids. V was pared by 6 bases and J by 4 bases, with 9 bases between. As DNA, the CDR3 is TGTGCCAGCAGGAGGTCGATCACTGAAGCTTTCTTT. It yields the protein CASRRSITEAFF.

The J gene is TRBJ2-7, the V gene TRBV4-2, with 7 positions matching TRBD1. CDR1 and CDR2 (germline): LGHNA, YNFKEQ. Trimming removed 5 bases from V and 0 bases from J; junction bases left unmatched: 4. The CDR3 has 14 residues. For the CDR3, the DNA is TGTGCCAGCAGCAAACAGGGGAGCTCCTACGAGCAGTACTTC. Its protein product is CASSKQGSSYEQYF.

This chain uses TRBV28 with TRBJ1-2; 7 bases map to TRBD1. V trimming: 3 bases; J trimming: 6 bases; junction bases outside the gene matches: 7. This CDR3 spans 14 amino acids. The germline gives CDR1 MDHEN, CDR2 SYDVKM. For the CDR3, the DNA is TGTGCCAGCAGTTTTGACAGGGTAGATCATGGCTACACCTTC. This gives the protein CASSFDRVDHGYTF.

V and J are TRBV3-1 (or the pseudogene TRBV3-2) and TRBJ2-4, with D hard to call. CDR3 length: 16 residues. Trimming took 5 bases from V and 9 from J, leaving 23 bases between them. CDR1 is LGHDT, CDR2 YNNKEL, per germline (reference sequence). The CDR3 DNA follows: TGTGCCAGCAGCAAAAATCCGACAATTTCAATCGGCATTCAGTACTTC. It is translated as CASSKNPTISIGIQYF.

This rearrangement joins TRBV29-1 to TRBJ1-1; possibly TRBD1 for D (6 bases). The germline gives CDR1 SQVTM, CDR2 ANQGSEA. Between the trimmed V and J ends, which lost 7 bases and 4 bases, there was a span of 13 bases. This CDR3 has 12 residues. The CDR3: CSANRVGTEAFF. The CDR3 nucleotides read TGCAGCGCTAACAGGGTTGGCACTGAAGCTTTCTTT.

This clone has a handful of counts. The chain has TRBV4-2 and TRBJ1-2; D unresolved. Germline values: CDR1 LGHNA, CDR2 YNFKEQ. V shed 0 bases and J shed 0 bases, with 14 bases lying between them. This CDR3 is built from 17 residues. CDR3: CASSQDIATAANYGYTF. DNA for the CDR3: TGTGCCAGCAGCCAAGATATAGCGACGGCAGCTAACTATGGCTACACCTTC.

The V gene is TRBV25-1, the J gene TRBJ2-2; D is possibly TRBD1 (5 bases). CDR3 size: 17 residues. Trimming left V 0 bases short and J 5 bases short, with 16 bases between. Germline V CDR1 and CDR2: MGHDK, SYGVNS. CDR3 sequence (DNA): TGTGCCAGCAGTGAATATCAGGGCACTGGATGGACCGGGGAGCTGTTTTTT. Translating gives CASSEYQGTGWTGELFF.

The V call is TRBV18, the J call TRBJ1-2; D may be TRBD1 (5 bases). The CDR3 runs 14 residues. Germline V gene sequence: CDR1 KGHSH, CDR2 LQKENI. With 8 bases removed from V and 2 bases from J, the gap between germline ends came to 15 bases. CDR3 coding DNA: TGTGCCAGCGCCTCGAACGCAGGGAACTATGGCTACACCTTC. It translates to CASASNAGNYGYTF.

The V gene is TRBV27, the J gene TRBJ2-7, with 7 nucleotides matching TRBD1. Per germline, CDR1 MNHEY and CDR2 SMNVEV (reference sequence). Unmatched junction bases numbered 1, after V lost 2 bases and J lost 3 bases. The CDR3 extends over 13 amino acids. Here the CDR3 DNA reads TGTGCCAGCAGTTTAGGGACAGACTACGAGCAGTACTTC. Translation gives CASSLGTDYEQYF.